The present T cell receptor beta chain was sequenced within a study of shared clonotypes between healthy human individuals. Notes on the study in general: Depth was large, yet rarefaction showed that sorted-subset sequencing was incomplete.

Turning to this clone: Its matching antigen is unknown.

Germline loops: CDR1 LNHDA, CDR2 SQIVND (reference sequence). Trimming removed 0 bases from V and 4 bases from J; junction bases left unmatched: 15. This CDR3 contains 19 residues. Some clones are missing from TCRdb's copy, which holds only in-frame ones; the method was immunoSEQ multiplex PCR. The sample includes over 700,000 clones, 72% of them seen just once. This chain joins TRBV19 and TRBJ2-3; 8 bases are shared with TRBD2. Sequenced sample: memory CD4+ T cells sorted from blood. As for subset: CD45RA-negative fraction. The TCR was taken from a woman aged 25 to 39 in good health. DNA for the CDR3: TGTGCCAGTAGTATAGACGCCTCGTCCAGCGGGAGAAGGGCAGATACGCAGTATTTT. Translating it yields CASSIDASSSGRRADTQYF.